A selection of T cell receptor beta chains follows, all from one sample in a study of T cells after posttransplantation cyclophosphamide. Repertoires were generated with immunoSEQ multiplex PCR, while TCRdb's copy carries only in-frame clones and drops some. Singletons are absent from the sample, which has approximately 6,200 clones. Sequences were derived from PBMCs, sampled after an allogeneic stem cell transplant with post-transplant cyclophosphamide. Source of these receptors: a male patient aged 25 to 39 who received an allogeneic stem cell transplant from an unrelated donor, was CMV-positive, and had acute and chronic GVHD. Certain T cells may be donor cells from the graft. CDR3s include the opening cysteine and the closing phenylalanine or tryptophan. Fields, in order: clone size, D gene, J gene, V gene, CDR3 protein, CDR3 DNA. The D gene is left open where the match is weak. The size entry is marked missing in some rows and otherwise reads once, few, many or a size class.

>medium-sized|TRBD2|TRBJ2-1|TRBV19
CASSRGTSGIYNEQFF
TGTGCCAGTAGTAGGGGGACTAGCGGTATCTACAATGAGCAGTTCTTC
>.|.|TRBJ1-1|TRBV5-4
CASSLRGGAFF
TGTGCCAGCAGCTTGCGGGGGGGGGCTTTCTTT
>medium-sized|.|TRBJ2-2|TRBV19
CASSFSQGTGELFF
TGTGCCAGTAGTTTCTCGCAGGGTACCGGGGAGCTGTTTTTT
>few|.|TRBJ2-2|TRBV4-2
CASGQELSVGSGELFF
TGTGCCAGCGGCCAAGAACTTTCGGTCGGTTCCGGGGAGCTGTTTTTT
>.|TRBD2|TRBJ2-3|TRBV10-3
CAISESSPAGGLDTQYF
TGTGCCATCAGTGAGTCGAGTCCAGCGGGAGGGTTAGATACGCAGTATTTT
>many|.|TRBJ2-1|TRBV7-9
CASSPWRGVPYNEQFF
TGTGCCAGCAGCCCGTGGCGGGGTGTCCCCTACAATGAGCAGTTCTTC
>medium-sized|.|TRBJ1-1|TRBV19
CASSIDGGQNTEAFF
TGTGCCAGTAGTATAGATGGAGGCCAAAACACTGAAGCTTTCTTT
>many|.|TRBJ2-6|TRBV11-2
CASGEGSGANVLTF
TGTGCCAGCGGCGAGGGTTCCGGGGCCAACGTCCTGACTTTC
>many|.|TRBJ1-1|TRBV5-1
CASSLGTPKGDAFF
TGCGCCAGCAGCTTAGGCACACCGAAGGGGGATGCTTTCTTT
>many|TRBD2|TRBJ2-7|TRBV27
CASSFGRLAGGYSYEQYF
TGTGCCAGCAGTTTTGGAAGGCTAGCGGGAGGATACTCCTACGAGCAGTACTTC
>many|.|TRBJ2-2|TRBV7-3
CASSLMGGAELFF
TGTGCCAGCAGCTTAATGGGGGGGGCGGAGCTGTTTTTT
>many|TRBD1|TRBJ2-3|TRBV7-2
CASSLGRTGISDTQYF
TGTGCCAGCAGCTTAGGCCGGACAGGGATCTCAGATACGCAGTATTTT
>many|TRBD2|TRBJ2-1|TRBV27
CASSPSAGVIGNEQFF
TGTGCCAGCAGTCCATCCGCGGGAGTAATAGGCAATGAGCAGTTCTTC
>many|.|TRBJ1-6|TRBV5-1
CASSLARPGSDSPLHF
TGCGCCAGCAGCTTGGCCAGACCGGGAAGTGATTCACCCCTCCACTTT
>many|.|TRBJ1-2|TRBV6-1
CATQLTVNYGYTF
TGTGCCACCCAACTTACAGTTAACTATGGCTACACCTTC
>medium-sized|TRBD1|TRBJ2-4|TRBV5-5
CASDGQGMNIQYF
TGTGCCAGCGATGGACAGGGTATGAACATTCAGTACTTC
>many|.|TRBJ1-1|TRBV11-3
CASSRDLGWGGTEAFF
TGTGCCAGCAGCCGGGATCTTGGTTGGGGGGGTACTGAAGCTTTCTTT
>many|TRBD2|TRBJ2-1|TRBV7-3
CASSLAGGGGAYNEQFF
TGTGCCAGCAGCTTGGCGGGAGGAGGGGGGGCCTACAATGAGCAGTTCTTC
>many|TRBD2|TRBJ2-3|TRBV6-5
CASSVLAGVTDTQYF
TGTGCCAGCAGTGTCCTAGCGGGGGTTACAGATACGCAGTATTTT
>.|.|TRBJ2-1|TRBV7-9
CASSILIRGSRSSYNEQFF
TGTGCCAGCAGCATATTAATCAGGGGCAGTCGATCCTCTTACAATGAGCAGTTCTTC
>many|.|TRBJ2-5|TRBV10-3
CAISERFSLGQETQYF
TGTGCCATCAGTGAGAGGTTTAGCCTGGGCCAAGAGACCCAGTACTTC
>many|TRBD1|TRBJ1-2|TRBV5-6
CASSRSGGGDGYTF
TGTGCCAGCAGTCGATCAGGGGGCGGTGATGGCTACACCTTC
>many|TRBD1|TRBJ2-2|TRBV19
CASSARDSTGELFF
TGTGCCAGTAGCGCCCGGGACAGCACCGGGGAGCTGTTTTTT
>many|TRBD2|TRBJ2-7|TRBV4-1
CASSQVGSGRVGTYEQYF
TGCGCCAGCAGCCAAGTGGGTAGCGGGAGGGTGGGGACCTACGAGCAGTACTTC
>many|TRBD1|TRBJ2-2|TRBV29-1
CSVADRGLLTSNTGELFF
TGCAGCGTTGCGGACAGGGGACTTCTAACTTCCAACACCGGGGAGCTGTTTTTT